The sequence of this T cell receptor (beta chain) was determined in a study of cytomegalovirus exposure and HLA in healthy donors. Libraries were prepared by immunoSEQ multiplex PCR; TCRdb keeps only in-frame clonotypes and omits some of them. This sample has 150,000 or so clones, with approximately 84% found just once. The CDR3 sequence is 15 residues long. V shed 2 bases, J shed 5 bases, and the junction held 5 bases outside the gene matches. Germline V gene lookup returns CDR1 SGHRS and CDR2 YFSETQ. The rearrangement links TRBV5-1 to TRBJ2-5; 11 nucleotides align to TRBD1. The TCR was taken from a man aged 30 to 45 in good health and CMV-seropositive. Sequencing input: PBMCs. This CDR3 reads CASSFSGTGGETQYF. The CDR3 DNA follows: TGCGCCAGCAGCTTTTCCGGGACAGGGGGGGAGACCCAGTACTTC.